One sample yielded the 31 T cell receptor beta chains listed below, sequenced in a study of blood T cell repertoires in COVID-19. Sequencing was performed with immunoSEQ multiplex PCR; in TCRdb, only in-frame clones are kept and a portion is missing. The sample consists of roughly 41,000 clones, around 80% of them appearing once. Sequencing was performed on peripheral blood. These receptors were taken from a man between 60 and 70 years old with COVID-19, enrolled during active disease.

V is TRBV27 and J is TRBJ2-5; D may be TRBD1 (6 bases). V was pared by 5 bases and J by 7 bases, with 23 bases between. The CDR3 is 16 residues long. The germline V gene encodes CDR1 MNHEY and CDR2 SMNVEV (reference sequence). CDR3 sequence (DNA): TGTGCCAGCAGTCTATACCGCACAACAGGGTACGGGACCCAGTACTTC. It translates to CASSLYRTTGYGTQYF.

The chain combines TRBV12-3 or TRBV12-4 with TRBJ2-3; D not certain. The germline V and J ends were trimmed by 1 base and 3 bases, with 2 bases remaining between them. This CDR3 comprises 12 residues. The CDR3 sequence is CASSLVTDTQYF. The CDR3 DNA follows: TGTGCCAGCAGTTTAGTAACAGATACGCAGTATTTT.

This clone was detected only once. The CDR3 is CASSAQTGQGGVYEQYF. CDR3 coding DNA: TGTGCCAGCAGCGCCCAGACGGGACAGGGTGGGGTCTACGAGCAGTACTTC. The rearrangement links TRBV13 to TRBJ2-7, with 9 nucleotides matching TRBD1. The junction had 14 bases not matched to a gene; V was cut back by 5 bases and J by 3 bases. Per the germline V gene, CDR1 is PRHDT and CDR2 is FYEKMQ (reference sequence). The CDR3 has 17 residues. The whole variable domain, filled in from reference TRBV13 and TRBJ2-7, reads AAGVIQSPRHLIKEKRETATLKCYPIPRHDTVYWYQQGPGQDPQFLISFYEKMQSDKGSIPDRFSAQQFSDYHSELNMSSLELGDSALYFCASSAQTGQGGVYEQYFGPGTRLTVT.

This clone is a singleton in its sample. J is TRBJ2-7 and V is TRBV27; no firm D call. The length of the CDR3 is 13 residues. Per the germline V gene, CDR1 is MNHEY and CDR2 is SMNVEV (reference sequence). V was shortened by 5 bases and J by 3 bases, with 11 bases between the two germline ends. The CDR3 region has the DNA TGTGCCAGCAGTGCCCCGGGTGGCTACGAGCAGTACTTC. Amino acid sequence: CASSAPGGYEQYF.

This clone was detected a few times. V gene TRBV5-4 combines with J gene TRBJ2-1, with 7 bases fitting TRBD1. Germline V gene lookup returns CDR1 SGHNT and CDR2 YYREEE (reference sequence). This CDR3 is 15 amino acids long. With 4 bases clipped from V and 1 base from J, the junction kept 5 bases outside the gene matches. The CDR3 DNA reads as TGTGCCAGCAGCGTTAACAGGGGATCCTACAATGAGCAGTTCTTC. Its translation is CASSVNRGSYNEQFF. Drawing the rest from reference TRBV5-4 and TRBJ2-1, the complete variable domain is ETGVTQSPTHLIKTRGQQVTLRCSSQSGHNTVSWYQQALGQGPQFIFQYYREEENGRGNFPPRFSGLQFPNYSSELNVNALELDDSALYLCASSVNRGSYNEQFFGPGTRLTVL.

V is TRBV5-4 and J is TRBJ2-3, with TRBD1 identical over 8 bases. The germline V gene has CDR1 SGHNT and CDR2 YYREEE (reference sequence). The CDR3 extends over 15 amino acids. The V and J ends lost 2 bases and 3 bases, in that order; junction bases with no gene match: 5. The CDR3 DNA follows: TGTGCCAGCAGCTTCGTTACAGGGGGAACAGATACGCAGTATTTT. It encodes CASSFVTGGTDTQYF.

The genes are TRBV2 and TRBJ1-5; D unresolved. Trimming stripped 4 bases from V and 3 bases from J, with 4 bases between. The CDR3 length is 12 residues. Germline V gene data show CDR1 as SNHLY and CDR2 as FYNNEI. The CDR3, as DNA: TGTGCCAGCAGTGCTTTCAATCAGCCCCAGCATTTT. It translates to CASSAFNQPQHF.

This rearrangement joins TRBV5-1 to TRBJ1-1; D unclear. The CDR3 totals 12 residues. CDR1 SGHRS and CDR2 YFSETQ come from the germline V gene. The V gene lost 4 bases and the J gene lost 8 bases, with 12 bases spanning the gap. The CDR3 is CASSATFTEAFF. CDR3 sequence (DNA): TGCGCCAGCAGCGCGACATTTACCGAAGCTTTCTTT.

The chain joins TRBV6-5 to TRBJ2-1, with 9 bases matching TRBD1. This CDR3 contains 12 residues. V dropped 9 bases and J dropped 10; count of bases not matched to a gene: 7. Germline CDR1 reads MNHEY; CDR2 reads SVGAGI. The CDR3 reads CASVQGAGEQFF. For the CDR3, the DNA is TGTGCCAGTGTACAGGGGGCGGGGGAGCAGTTCTTC.

This rearrangement joins TRBV28 to TRBJ2-5; D is possibly TRBD1 (6 bases). CDR1 is MDHEN, CDR2 SYDVKM, per germline. The V end lost 5 bases, the J end lost 5 bases, and 24 bases lay between the germline ends. The CDR3 consists of 17 residues. The CDR3 DNA reads as TGTGCCAGCAGTCCATACCCGGCTAAAGGGGGTGAGGAGACCCAGTACTTC. It yields the protein CASSPYPAKGGEETQYF.

The V gene is TRBV5-1, the J gene TRBJ2-1; TRBD2 matches 9 bases. The CDR3 contains 15 residues. Germline V gene data show CDR1 as SGHRS and CDR2 as YFSETQ. Germline trimming cut 5 bases from V and 8 bases from J; bases unmatched to any gene: 11. For the CDR3, the DNA is TGCGCCAGCAGTGATCAGGGACTAGCCTCATATGAGCAGTTCTTC. This translates into CASSDQGLASYEQFF.

This clone showed up just once. The V call is TRBV10-3, the J call TRBJ1-6; 9 bases fit TRBD1. CDR1 and CDR2 from the germline V gene are ENHRY and SYGVKD. The CDR3 is 16 residues long. V shed 6 bases and J 6 bases; nucleotides not matched to a gene: 9. The CDR3 loop is CAIRRGGQGGNSPLHF. In DNA, the CDR3 is TGTGCCATCAGGAGGGGGGGACAGGGAGGTAATTCACCCCTCCACTTT.

This chain joins TRBV7-9 and TRBJ2-1; perhaps TRBD1 as D (6 bases). The CDR3 length is 15 residues. V lost 3 bases to trimming and J lost 5 bases, with 14 bases between them. Looked up from germline, CDR1 is SEHNR and CDR2 is FQNEAQ (reference sequence). The CDR3 sequence: CASSFLARGDNEQFF. In DNA form, the CDR3 reads TGTGCCAGCAGCTTTTTGGCCAGGGGAGACAATGAGCAGTTCTTC.

The V gene is TRBV9, the J gene TRBJ1-2, with TRBD1 identical over 7 bases. The V and J ends lost 2 bases and 2 bases, in that order; junction bases with no gene match: 3. CDR3 length: 14 amino acids. CDR1 and CDR2 from the germline V gene are SGDLS and YYNGEE. The CDR3 DNA reads TGTGCCAGCAGCGTGACAGGGTCAAACTATGGCTACACCTTC. This sequence encodes CASSVTGSNYGYTF.

V gene TRBV5-1 combines with J gene TRBJ2-5; 12 nucleotides align to TRBD2. The CDR3 has 17 residues. V shed 3 bases and J 5 bases; nucleotides not matched to a gene: 11. Germline V gives CDR1 SGHRS, CDR2 YFSETQ. Here the CDR3 DNA reads TGCGCCAGCAGCTGGCGACTAGCGGGAGTGGATAGGGAGACCCAGTACTTC. This sequence encodes CASSWRLAGVDRETQYF.

V usage is TRBV6-2 or TRBV6-3 and J usage is TRBJ1-1; D is uncertain. V lost 4 bases to trimming and J lost 0 bases, with 9 bases between them. Germline V gene data show CDR1 as MNHEY and CDR2 as SVGEGT. The length of the CDR3 is 14 residues. CDR3 sequence reads: CASSSGRMNTEAFF. The DNA of the CDR3 is TGTGCCAGCAGTTCTGGCAGGATGAACACTGAAGCTTTCTTT.

The chain joins TRBV18 to TRBJ1-1, with a possible D match to TRBD1 (5 bases). V was cut by 4 bases and J by 1 base, with 13 bases left in between. This CDR3 is 15 amino acids long. Germline V gene lookup returns CDR1 KGHSH and CDR2 LQKENI. CDR3 sequence reads: CASSLLITGNTEAFF. CDR3 sequence (DNA): TGTGCCAGCTCACTACTAATAACAGGGAACACTGAAGCTTTCTTT.

The chain recombines TRBV5-1 with TRBJ1-1, with unresolved D. Trimming removed 0 bases at V and 0 bases at J, with 6 bases between. Germline CDR1 reads SGHRS; CDR2 reads YFSETQ. The CDR3 has 14 residues. The CDR3 loop is CASSLGQVNTEAFF. DNA of the CDR3: TGCGCCAGCAGCTTGGGGCAGGTGAACACTGAAGCTTTCTTT.

The chain links TRBV12-3 or TRBV12-4 to TRBJ2-7; TRBD1 aligns across 7 bases. There are 13 residues in the CDR3. J gave up 6 bases and V 6 bases, and 8 bases lay outside the gene matches. The CDR3 region has the DNA TGTGCCAGCAGGTTGGCAGGGGGTGGCGAGCAGTACTTC. This translates into CASRLAGGGEQYF.

The J gene is TRBJ2-7, the V gene TRBV3-1 (or the pseudogene TRBV3-2); the D is unclear. This CDR3 is built from 11 residues. The V gene lost 1 base and the J gene lost 6 bases, with 4 bases spanning the gap. Germline-derived CDR1 and CDR2 are LGHDT and YNNKEL (reference sequence). Written as DNA, the CDR3 is TGTGCCAGCAGCCAAGGGAGCGAGCAGTACTTC. As protein: CASSQGSEQYF.

This chain links TRBV4-3 with TRBJ1-4; D uncertain. The CDR3 has 15 residues. Germline V CDR1 and CDR2: LGHNA, YSLEER. Deletions cut 5 bases from V and 7 bases from J, with 17 bases between. The CDR3 here is CASSFQGVLSEKLFF. DNA of the CDR3: TGCGCCAGCAGCTTTCAAGGAGTTTTGAGTGAAAAACTGTTTTTT.

This clone was picked up a small number of times. The rearrangement links TRBV6-2 or TRBV6-3 to TRBJ2-7; D gene ambiguous. V lost 6 bases and J lost 7, with 13 bases in between. CDR3 size: 12 residues. The germline gives CDR1 MNHEY, CDR2 SVGEGT. The CDR3 sequence: CASSRQLWEQYF. CDR3 bases: TGTGCCAGCAGCAGACAACTCTGGGAGCAGTACTTC.

This clone was seen more than once but under ten times. The chain uses TRBV18 and TRBJ1-2; a weak D match, TRBD1 (5 bases). Per the germline V gene, CDR1 is KGHSH and CDR2 is LQKENI. The CDR3 covers 13 residues. The ends were cut back, 0 bases at V and 6 bases at J, with 8 bases in the middle. The CDR3 bases are TGTGCCAGCTCACCACCGTTGGGGCATGGCTACACCTTC. It is translated as CASSPPLGHGYTF. Variable domain in full (rest from reference TRBV18 and TRBJ1-2): NAGVMQNPRHLVRRRGQEARLRCSPMKGHSHVYWYRQLPEEGLKFMVYLQKENIIDESGMPKERFSAEFPKEGPSILRIQQVVRGDSAAYFCASSPPLGHGYTFGSGTRLTVV.

This chain connects TRBV19 to TRBJ2-1; D is perhaps TRBD2 (5 bases). V was trimmed by 7 bases and J by 2 bases, leaving 12 bases between them. Per germline, CDR1 LNHDA and CDR2 SQIVND (reference sequence). CDR3 size: 14 residues. This CDR3 reads CASNDDGTYNEQFF. The DNA of the CDR3 is TGTGCCAGTAATGATGACGGGACCTACAATGAGCAGTTCTTC.

The rearrangement joins TRBV24-1 to TRBJ2-2, with D perhaps matching TRBD1 (5 bases). CDR1 and CDR2 from the germline V gene are KGHDR and SFDVKD. The CDR3 has 15 amino acids. The V end was cut by 8 bases, the J end by 6 bases, with 18 bases between. The chain's CDR3 is CATMGPGQSPGELFF. Here the CDR3 DNA reads TGTGCCACCATGGGGCCGGGTCAGTCACCCGGGGAGCTGTTTTTT.

This clone occurred once. This chain links TRBV7-2 with TRBJ1-2; 7 bases agree with TRBD1. This CDR3 comprises 13 residues. J lost 2 bases, V lost 6 bases, and 3 bases had no gene match. Germline V gene lookup returns CDR1 SGHTA and CDR2 FQGNSA. Here the CDR3 reads CASRLTGNYGYTF. In nucleotides, the CDR3 is TGTGCCAGCAGACTGACAGGGAACTATGGCTACACCTTC.

This chain connects TRBV19 to TRBJ1-6, with TRBD1 as a possible D gene (5 bases). Per germline, CDR1 LNHDA and CDR2 SQIVND (reference sequence). Trimming stripped 1 base from V and 9 bases from J, with 13 bases between. The CDR3 spans 15 residues. CDR3 region: CASSIVGGAASPLHF. CDR3 DNA sequence: TGTGCCAGTAGTATAGTCGGGGGAGCGGCTTCACCCCTCCACTTT.

The rearrangement uses TRBV19 and TRBJ1-5; 11 bases match TRBD1. The V gene's germline CDR1 is LNHDA and CDR2 SQIVND (reference sequence). Losses at the gene ends were 9 bases for V and 6 bases for J; bases not matched to a gene: 7. CDR3 length: 14 amino acids. This CDR3 reads CASRTGQGAQPQHF. For the CDR3, the DNA is TGTGCCAGCAGAACCGGACAGGGGGCTCAGCCCCAGCATTTT.

This clone came up once. The rearrangement links TRBV27 to TRBJ2-2; perhaps TRBD2 as D (5 bases). The germline gives CDR1 MNHEY, CDR2 SMNVEV (reference sequence). The CDR3 is made up of 11 amino acids. The V and J ends lost 8 bases and 4 bases respectively, with 5 bases between them. As DNA, the CDR3 is TGTGCCAGCGGGAGCACCGGGGAGCTGTTTTTT. This gives the protein CASGSTGELFF.

The chain has TRBV6-1 and TRBJ2-7, with 11 bases lining up with TRBD1. Germline trimming cut 3 bases from V and 6 bases from J; bases unmatched to any gene: 7. The CDR3 covers 15 residues. Per the germline V gene, CDR1 is MNHNS and CDR2 is SASEGT. CDR3 DNA sequence: TGTGCCAGCAGTGAGAGGACAGGGGGCCGAGTCGAGCAGTACTTC. Amino acids: CASSERTGGRVEQYF.

The CDR3 DNA follows: TGCGCCAGCAGTGACAAAACTAGCGGGAGAGGCAATGAGCAGTTCTTC. Encoded protein: CASSDKTSGRGNEQFF. The chain joins TRBV10-1 to TRBJ2-1; 11 nucleotides align to TRBD2. From germline, CDR1 is WNHNN and CDR2 SYGVQD (reference sequence). This CDR3 is 16 amino acids long. V gave up 3 bases and J gave up 6 bases; unmatched junction bases: 7.